This T cell receptor beta chain was sequenced during a study of blood T cell repertoires in COVID-19 (TCRdb year 2020). Broadly, across the study: Collaborator samples came from the United States, Italy and Spain and covered acute and convalescent phases of COVID-19. HLA class I and class II types, where available, came from metadata supplied by the sample provider rather than from assay-based typing. Deeply sampled blood TCRbeta repertoires from subjects exposed to, actively infected with, or recovered from COVID-19 were included in the dataset. The material from the prospective study consisted of cDNA or gDNA derived from T cells, B-cell-depleted T cells, or PBMCs. The samples were drawn from the first 160 participants of the ongoing ImmuneRACE study and from over 950 subjects provided by 6 global collaborators. A de-identified subject ID, COVID-19 status, age in years and sex were almost always included in the sample metadata. The repertoires were released in a freely available public database intended as a resource for research on the immune response to SARS-CoV-2. Study-wide conclusions, independent of this receptor: Clinical and demographic metadata were provided uncurated, with the amount varying by source and participant.

The immunoSEQ Assay, a bias-controlled multiplex PCR, was used to amplify TCRbeta CDR3 regions from genomic DNA. For the original study's pipeline: Within the assay, amplification of reference gene primers was used to estimate how many nucleated cells each sample contained. To quantify the absolute abundance of each unique TCRbeta CDR3 rearrangement, sequence reads were collapsed and filtered. Productive Simpson clonality was computed per sample as the square root of Simpson's diversity index over productive rearrangements. TCRdb provides this immuneACCESS table in a form limited to in-frame rearrangements. Some clones are lacking; in checked studies, under half of them reflect an unresolved V gene, and why the rest are absent is not known. The D gene and trimming were derived from the DNA, and the V and J assignments and clone size from that table. In this sample the table shows tens of thousands of clones, around 92% of which occur a single time. The ten largest clones add up to roughly 2% of the sample.

Whole blood was collected in K2EDTA tubes by collaborating institutions according to the institutions' own protocols. For TCRbeta analysis, collaborators shipped samples in one of three forms: frozen whole blood, isolated PBMCs, or DNA extracted from either of those sample types. In the case of this clone: Its target antigen remains unknown. Base quality data are lacking; no much larger clone is found one base away.

CDR1 and CDR2 are read off the germline V gene as SGHRS and YFSETQ. The CDR3, cysteine through phenylalanine, is 14 amino acids long. Just CDR3 DNA is preserved here, 42 bases in frame from base 1. Unmatched junction bases come to 5, with V trimmed by 6 bases and J by 4 bases. The chain links TRBV5-1 with TRBJ2-1; the junction holds 9 bases that match TRBD1. The sequenced sample was peripheral blood. This clonotype was obtained from a woman between 50 and 59 years old in a cohort sampled during active COVID-19. The nucleotides are TGCGCCAGCACCAGGACAGGGGATTACAATGAGCAGTTCTTC. This yields the protein CASTRTGDYNEQFF.